These T cell receptor beta chains were read from a single sample in a study of identical twins. TCRdb analysed the 5' RACE reads with MiXCR anew, one entry per CDR3 protein. This sample has roughly 350,000 distinct CDR3 sequences; around an eighth occur once, and the top ten carry 7.2%. This sample also belongs to another study, concerning yellow fever vaccine responses in identical twins.

Sequencing was carried out using CD8+ T cells sorted from blood. Source of these receptors: a woman aged 18-35 years in good health. Both conserved end residues are part of each CDR3. D genes are given only for firm matches. A clone size is listed for some rows: how often the clone was seen (once, few, many), or a class if it is expanded.

TGTGCCAGCAGTGACCGGGACAGGGCTAATGAAAAACTGTTTTTT | CASSDRDRANEKLFF | TRBD1 | TRBJ1-4 | NA | TRBV6-4
TGTGCCAGCAGGCAAACCAGAGACCCTAATGAAAAACTGTTTTTT | CASRQTRDPNEKLFF | NA | TRBJ1-4 | many | TRBV7-9
TGTGCCAGCAGTGAGCGGGAGAGTGATGAGCAGTTCTTC | CASSERESDEQFF | TRBD2 | TRBJ2-1 | many | TRBV6-4
TGCGCCAGCAGCCAAGGTATCGGGGGGCTCGAGCAGTACTTC | CASSQGIGGLEQYF | NA | TRBJ2-7 | NA | TRBV4-1
TGTGCCAGCAGCCGGACTAGCGGGATGAGAAATGAGCAGTTCTTC | CASSRTSGMRNEQFF | TRBD2 | TRBJ2-1 | NA | TRBV13
TGTGCCAGCAGGTTGGAGGGAGAGGTTCAGCATGAGCAGTTCTTC | CASRLEGEVQHEQFF | NA | TRBJ2-1 | NA | TRBV2
TGTGCCAGCAGTGATGCCCCGACAGGAATCTTGAGCACTGAAGCTTTCTTT | CASSDAPTGILSTEAFF | NA | TRBJ1-1 | few | TRBV2
TGTGCCACCCCCGTGCTGGGGAGCCAGTTCTTC | CATPVLGSQFF | NA | TRBJ2-1 | NA | TRBV2
TGTGCCAGCAGTGCAGGGTCCGGCTCTGGAAACACCATATATTTT | CASSAGSGSGNTIYF | NA | TRBJ1-3 | NA | TRBV27
TGCGCCAGCAGCCTGGGAGGGCCCCACGAGCAGTACTTC | CASSLGGPHEQYF | TRBD2 | TRBJ2-7 | many | TRBV5-1
TGCGCCAGCAGCCCTCGAGTAGGGGGACAAGAGACCCAGTACTTC | CASSPRVGGQETQYF | NA | TRBJ2-5 | few | TRBV4-1
TGCAGTGCTAGAGAGGGAACATCTAATTCACCCCTCCACTTT | CSAREGTSNSPLHF | NA | TRBJ1-6 | few | TRBV20-1
TGTGCCAGCTCCGACTCTGCCGAGACCCAGTACTTC | CASSDSAETQYF | NA | TRBJ2-5 | few | TRBV2
TGCGCCAGCAGCTTGAATCGACAGGAGATGAACACTGAAGCTTTCTTT | CASSLNRQEMNTEAFF | NA | TRBJ1-1 | many | TRBV5-1
TGCGCCAGCAGCTTGGAGGGACAGGGCGAGGGCTACACCTTC | CASSLEGQGEGYTF | TRBD1 | TRBJ1-2 | few | TRBV5-1
TGTGCCAGCAGCACCCTTTTCCGGGAGGGCAGCACAGATACGCAGTATTTT | CASSTLFREGSTDTQYF | TRBD2 | TRBJ2-3 | few | TRBV12-3/TRBV12-4
TGTGCCAGCAGCTTGAGTCACGGGGAGCAGTTCTTC | CASSLSHGEQFF | NA | TRBJ2-1 | few | TRBV7-9
TGTGCCAGCAGTCCACAGGGGACGGATCAGTACTTC | CASSPQGTDQYF | TRBD1 | TRBJ2-4 | NA | TRBV12-3/TRBV12-4
TGTGCCAGCAGTTTACCGGCTACCCTTTACGAGCAGTACTTC | CASSLPATLYEQYF | NA | TRBJ2-7 | few | TRBV28
TGCGCCAGCAGCCAAGATAGGGGGACTAATTACTATGGCTACACCTTC | CASSQDRGTNYYGYTF | NA | TRBJ1-2 | few | TRBV4-1
TGTGCCAGCAGTTACGAGGGTAGTTCCTATAATTCACCCCTCCACTTT | CASSYEGSSYNSPLHF | NA | TRBJ1-6 | NA | TRBV6-5
TGTGCCACCAGCAGCCGGGCGTGGCGTGGGGAGGAAAAACTGTTTTTT | CATSSRAWRGEEKLFF | NA | TRBJ1-4 | few | TRBV15
TGTGCCAGCAGCCCTCCGGCGACCCACGAGACGGCCTACAATGAGCAGTTCTTC | CASSPPATHETAYNEQFF | NA | TRBJ2-1 | few | TRBV11-1
TGCGCCAGCAGCCAAGAAGCAGGGGGCGTCACAGATACGCAGTATTTT | CASSQEAGGVTDTQYF | TRBD1 | TRBJ2-3 | many | TRBV4-1
TGTGCCAGCAGCCTGCAACCCGGGACAGGGGTACAAGAGACCCAGTACTTC | CASSLQPGTGVQETQYF | TRBD1 | TRBJ2-5 | few | TRBV7-7
TGTGCCAGCAGCCCACATAGCGGGAGGGCCGACAATGAGCAGTTCTTC | CASSPHSGRADNEQFF | TRBD2 | TRBJ2-1 | NA | TRBV11-2
TGTGCTAGTGGTCCGACTTCCTACGAGCAGTACTTC | CASGPTSYEQYF | NA | TRBJ2-7 | NA | TRBV12-5
TGTGCCAGCCGACAGGACCCATACAATGAGCAGTTCTTC | CASRQDPYNEQFF | NA | TRBJ2-1 | many | TRBV12-3/TRBV12-4
TGCGCCAGCAGTTTCGGGACAGGGCGATTGAACACTGAAGCTTTCTTT | CASSFGTGRLNTEAFF | TRBD1 | TRBJ1-1 | many | TRBV5-1
TGTGCCATCCTACAGCCGCATCCCTCTAATGAGCAGTTCTTC | CAILQPHPSNEQFF | NA | TRBJ2-1 | NA | TRBV2
TGTGCCAGCAGTTTAGCGGGAGGGAGCACAGATACGCAGTATTTT | CASSLAGGSTDTQYF | TRBD2 | TRBJ2-3 | many | TRBV12-3/TRBV12-4
TGTGCCAGCAGTTCCCTCAGCTGGAGCAATCAGCCCCAGCATTTT | CASSSLSWSNQPQHF | NA | TRBJ1-5 | few | TRBV28
TGTGCCAGCTCTCAGCAGAACACTGAAGCTTTCTTT | CASSQQNTEAFF | NA | TRBJ1-1 | few | TRBV7-9
TGTGCCAGCAGCTTAGTCCGGCGGGAGCCGTGGGGCCCCAAAAACATTCAGTACTTC | CASSLVRREPWGPKNIQYF | TRBD2 | TRBJ2-4 | many | TRBV11-2
TGTGCCAGCAGTTACTTCCTTGTGACGAACACTGAAGCTTTCTTT | CASSYFLVTNTEAFF | NA | TRBJ1-1 | NA | TRBV6-5
TGTGCCAGCAGTTACGTCCAGGACAGGGAGAATGAGCAGTTCTTC | CASSYVQDRENEQFF | TRBD1 | TRBJ2-1 | NA | TRBV6-5
TGCGCCAGCAACCTACGCGCGGGGGGCAATGAGCAGTTCTTC | CASNLRAGGNEQFF | TRBD2 | TRBJ2-1 | NA | TRBV5-1
TGTGCCAGCAGCCACCCCGCCTCGGGATCCGGGGCCGGGGAGCTGTTTTTT | CASSHPASGSGAGELFF | NA | TRBJ2-2 | few | TRBV11-1
TGTGCCAGCAGCACACAAGTGGAACTAGAGGGACAAGCCCAGTACTTC | CASSTQVELEGQAQYF | NA | TRBJ2-5 | NA | TRBV12-3/TRBV12-4
TGCAGTGCTTATCAGGGCTACGGGGCCAACGTCCTGACTTTC | CSAYQGYGANVLTF | NA | TRBJ2-6 | NA | TRBV20-1
TGTGCCAGCAGCTTTGGGACAGGGGCAGATACGCAGTATTTT | CASSFGTGADTQYF | TRBD1 | TRBJ2-3 | few | TRBV7-6
TGTGCCAGCACCCTGCTGGCAGGTAATGAAAAACTGTTTTTT | CASTLLAGNEKLFF | NA | TRBJ1-4 | few | TRBV5-5
TGCGCCAGCAGCTCGCGACTAGCGGTGCTATCAGAGACCCAGTACTTC | CASSSRLAVLSETQYF | TRBD2 | TRBJ2-5 | few | TRBV4-1
TGTGCCAGCAGCCCCGGGGCCCAAGGGCACACAGATACGCAGTATTTT | CASSPGAQGHTDTQYF | NA | TRBJ2-3 | NA | TRBV7-9
TGTGCCAGCAGCTTATACCCCGGACGGTCAGAAGAGACCCAGTACTTC | CASSLYPGRSEETQYF | NA | TRBJ2-5 | once | TRBV7-3
TGTGCCAGCAGTGTGTGGGGGGAATTCACAGATACGCAGTATTTT | CASSVWGEFTDTQYF | NA | TRBJ2-3 | few | TRBV2